The clone carrying this TCR beta chain was observed a handful of times. This entry is derived from a study of beta chain features in type 1 diabetes. Sequencing targeted expressed TCRB transcripts, as all isolated RNA had been reverse transcribed. Generated by immunoSEQ multiplex PCR, the TCRdb table keeps only in-frame clones and is missing some. The repertoire includes around 140,000 clones, roughly 10% of them detected once, and about 0.6% sits in the top ten. Per germline, CDR1 MGHRA and CDR2 YSYEKL. This CDR3 is 15 amino acids long. The V gene lost 2 bases and the J gene lost 6 bases, with 17 bases spanning the gap.

The TCR was taken from a woman aged 40 to 55 in good health. The chain uses TRBV4-1 and TRBJ2-7, with D perhaps matching TRBD1 (6 bases). The sample taken for sequencing was central memory CD4+ T cells from blood. DNA of the CDR3: TGCGCCAGCAGCCAATCAGGGGCCAATGTTTTCGAGCAGTACTTC. Its translation: CASSQSGANVFEQYF.